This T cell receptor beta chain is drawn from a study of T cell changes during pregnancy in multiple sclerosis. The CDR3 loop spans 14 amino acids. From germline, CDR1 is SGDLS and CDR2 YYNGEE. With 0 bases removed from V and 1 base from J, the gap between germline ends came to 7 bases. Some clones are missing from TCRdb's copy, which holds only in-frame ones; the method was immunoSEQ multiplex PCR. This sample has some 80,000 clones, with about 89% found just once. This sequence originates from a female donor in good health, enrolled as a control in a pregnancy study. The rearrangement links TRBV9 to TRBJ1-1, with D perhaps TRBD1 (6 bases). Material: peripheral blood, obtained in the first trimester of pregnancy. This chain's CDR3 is CASSVVGGNTEAFF. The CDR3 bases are TGTGCCAGCAGCGTAGTAGGGGGGAACACTGAAGCTTTCTTT.